This T cell receptor beta chain was recovered during a study of blood T cell repertoires in COVID-19. Study details: Whether acute or convalescent, the COVID-19 samples came from the United States, Italy and Spain.

One Seattle source followed patients from active infection through their disease course. This CDR3 has 16 amino acids. V dropped 5 bases and J dropped 3; count of bases not matched to a gene: 7. CDR1 is PRHDT and CDR2 is FYEKMQ in the germline V gene (reference sequence). Source study methods: The authors estimated nucleated cell counts from reference gene primer amplification. The assay was immunoSEQ multiplex PCR, and TCRdb's table has in-frame clones only and misses some. D and trimming come from the DNA, and the V and J calls and clone size come from that table. Here the sample spans roughly 500,000 clones, approximately 89% being singletons.

The genes are TRBV13 and TRBJ2-7, with TRBD2 identical over 13 bases. The TCR was taken from a man aged 18 to 29 with COVID-19, enrolled during active disease. The sample consisted of peripheral blood. The CDR3 coding sequence is TGTGCCAGCAGCCCGCCGGGACTAGCGGGAAACTACGAGCAGTACTTC. Its protein is CASSPPGLAGNYEQYF.